The present entry profiles one TCR beta chain with its context. The target antigen is unknown. As for time point: week 47, end of study. Each dose of the vaccine consisted of 300 ug of mutant IDH1 20-mer peptide, with topical imiquimod. The data are from a study of a mutant IDH1 vaccine in newly diagnosed glioma. The wider study: Onset of vaccination occurred 4-6 weeks following radiotherapy alone, or with temozolomide cycles.

Measured with immunoSEQ multiplex PCR; TCRdb has only the in-frame clones, and not every one. This sample has 50,000 to 55,000 clones, with less than 70% found just once. The CDR3 has 13 amino acids. V was pared by 8 bases and J by 7 bases, with 17 bases between. CDR1 LNHNV and CDR2 YYDKDF come from the germline V gene (reference sequence). This specimen consisted of peripheral blood mononuclear cells (PBMCs), obtained from a glioma patient whose treatment included an IDH1 peptide vaccine. V and J are TRBV15 and TRBJ1-1, with D tentatively TRBD1 (5 bases). The TCR comes from a man between 35 and 55 years old with glioma. Some clones in this sample may be carry-over from other donors' samples. The CDR3, as DNA: TGTGCCACCGAACATAACCGGACATTTGAAGCTTTCTTT. Amino acid sequence: CATEHNRTFEAFF.